This T cell receptor (beta chain) was captured in a study of regulatory T cells in long-lasting Graves disease. In building TCR beta libraries, iRepertoire HTBI primers were used together with Arm-PCR of CDR3 regions. Each CDR3 protein gets one entry after TCRdb re-called the multiplex PCR reads with MiXCR. The data show about 610,000 distinct CDR3 sequences, 15% to 20% seen once. Time point noted: newly diagnosed GD, antithyroid drugs for less than 3 months. From RNA extracted from PBMCs, the TCR library was made. These data are also associated with another study on T cells in Graves' hyperthyroidism and ophthalmopathy.

The clonotype comes from a man younger than 35 with Graves disease. This sample comprised peripheral blood mononuclear cells (PBMCs), obtained at new diagnosis, from a patient treated with antithyroid drugs.

For the CDR3, the DNA is TGTGCCAGCACAAGACTAGCTAGGACAGATACGCAGTATTTT. Residues: CASTRLARTDTQYF. The rearrangement uses TRBV4-2 and TRBJ2-3; 7 positions match TRBD2. The germline V gene encodes CDR1 LGHNA and CDR2 YNFKEQ. The V gene end was trimmed by 7 bases and the J gene end by 3 bases; junction bases not matched to a gene: 7. The CDR3 is made up of 14 amino acids.